The 11 T cell receptor beta chains reported below all come from one sample, sequenced in a study of blood T cell repertoires in COVID-19. Method: immunoSEQ multiplex PCR; TCRdb's copy keeps in-frame clones and lacks some. The sample has about 160,000 clones, approximately 92% seen once. The sample taken for sequencing was peripheral blood. All receptors derive from a woman aged 45-60 years with acute or convalescent COVID-19.

The rearrangement joins TRBV30 to TRBJ1-2; 7 bases align to TRBD1. In germline, CDR1 is GTSNPN, CDR2 SVGIG (reference sequence). V lost 3 bases and J lost 3; bases outside the gene matches: 7. The length of the CDR3 is 14 residues. The CDR3 protein is CAWRVQGGYYGYTF. As DNA, the CDR3 is TGTGCCTGGAGAGTTCAGGGGGGTTACTATGGCTACACCTTC.

The CDR3 loop is CASSRRGTGAFESYEQYF. In DNA, the CDR3 is TGTGCCAGCAGCCGAAGGGGGACAGGGGCTTTTGAGTCCTACGAGCAGTACTTC. The chain has TRBV27 and TRBJ2-7, with 10 positions matching TRBD1. This CDR3 is 18 amino acids long. Trimming removed 6 bases from V and 1 base from J; junction bases left unmatched: 15. CDR1 MNHEY and CDR2 SMNVEV come from the germline V gene (reference sequence).

The chain links TRBV6-5 to TRBJ1-1, with D uncertain. The V end lost 2 bases, the J end lost 8 bases, and 12 bases lay between the germline ends. The CDR3 runs 13 residues. Per the germline V gene, CDR1 is MNHEY and CDR2 is SVGAGI. The CDR3 nucleotides read TGTGCCAGCAGTTACGGGGAGAATACAGAAGCTTTCTTT. Translated, it gives CASSYGENTEAFF.

The chain carries TRBV6-2 or TRBV6-3 and TRBJ2-6; TRBD1 matches 11 bases. The CDR3 spans 18 residues. Trimming took 0 bases from V and 4 from J; bases not matched to a gene: 5. Germline CDR1 MNHEY, CDR2 SVGEGT. DNA for the CDR3: TGTGCCAGCAGTTACTCGAGGGACAGGGGGTACGGGGCCAACGTCCTGACTTTC. Translating gives CASSYSRDRGYGANVLTF.

This clone was counted once. This chain uses TRBV29-1 with TRBJ2-7; D may be TRBD2 (5 bases). Germline V lookup: CDR1 SQVTM, CDR2 ANQGSEA. V dropped 7 bases and J dropped 3 bases, with 13 bases sitting between them. The CDR3 covers 12 residues. In DNA, the CDR3 is TGCAGCGCGGGGAGTCATAGCTACGAGCAGTACTTC. This codes for CSAGSHSYEQYF.

V gene TRBV24-1 combines with J gene TRBJ2-2; 8 positions match TRBD2. Germline values: CDR1 KGHDR, CDR2 SFDVKD. CDR3 length equals 16 residues. After removal of 1 base from V and 5 bases from J, the junction contained 5 bases not matched to a gene. The CDR3 sequence: CATSDLAGVGTGELFF. The CDR3 DNA reads TGTGCCACCAGTGATTTAGCGGGAGTTGGGACCGGGGAGCTGTTTTTT.

The CDR3 region has the DNA TGTGCCAGCAGTCTTCGGGACAGGGAAAATGAAAAACTGTTTTTT. This sequence encodes CASSLRDRENEKLFF. V gene TRBV28 combines with J gene TRBJ1-4; 9 bases map to TRBD1. V lost 5 bases, J lost 5 bases, and 6 bases stayed unmatched. The CDR3 contains 15 residues. Per the germline V gene, CDR1 is MDHEN and CDR2 is SYDVKM.

The chain employs TRBV3-1 (or the pseudogene TRBV3-2) and TRBJ1-1; 10 bases line up with TRBD1. Trimming took 6 bases from V and 6 from J; bases not matched to a gene: 7. Germline lookup yields CDR1 LGHDT and CDR2 YNNKEL (reference sequence). The CDR3 spans 14 residues. The CDR3 region has the DNA TGTGCCAGCAGATTCAGACAGGGGGCCGCTGAAGCTTTCTTT. This translates into CASRFRQGAAEAFF.

This sequence joins TRBV18 and TRBJ1-5; TRBD1 aligns across 7 bases. CDR1 KGHSH and CDR2 LQKENI come from the germline V gene. V gave up 4 bases and J gave up 7 bases; unmatched junction bases: 7. The CDR3 loop spans 14 amino acids. In nucleotides, the CDR3 is TGTGCCAGCTCACAGTCGACAGGGAAACAGCCCCAGCATTTT. The encoded protein is CASSQSTGKQPQHF. Variable domain in full (rest from reference TRBV18 and TRBJ1-5): NAGVMQNPRHLVRRRGQEARLRCSPMKGHSHVYWYRQLPEEGLKFMVYLQKENIIDESGMPKERFSAEFPKEGPSILRIQQVVRGDSAAYFCASSQSTGKQPQHFGDGTRLSIL.

This sequence joins TRBV21-1 and TRBJ2-2; the D call in the table, TRBD2, was not verified against the DNA. TRBV21-1 is a recognized pseudogene. The CDR3 totals 18 residues. CDR3 in DNA: TGTGCCAGCAGCAAAGCCCCTGAGTTAGCGGGGGGATCCGGGGAGCTGTTTTTT. Protein: CASSKAPELAGGSGELFF.

This clone was counted once. The chain couples TRBV2 to TRBJ1-2, with TRBD1 matching 9 bases. CDR3 length equals 13 residues. Trimming at V came to 8 bases and at J to 6 bases, leaving 7 bases not matched to a gene. CDR1 and CDR2 (germline): SNHLY, FYNNEI. CDR3: CASQWDREDGYTF. CDR3 sequence (DNA): TGTGCCAGCCAATGGGACAGGGAGGATGGCTACACCTTC. Looking up the rest from reference TRBV2 and TRBJ1-2 gives the full variable domain: EPEVTQTPSHQVTQMGQEVILRCVPISNHLYFYWYRQILGQKVEFLVSFYNNEISEKSEIFDDQFSVERPDGSNFTLKIRSTKLEDSAMYFCASQWDREDGYTFGSGTRLTVV.